The clone carrying this T cell receptor beta chain was seen only a few times. The antigen remains undetermined. Germline V gene data show CDR1 as SQVTM and CDR2 as ANQGSEA. The CDR3 spans 14 residues. V shed 4 bases and J 4 bases; nucleotides not matched to a gene: 2. These data originate in a study of shared clonotypes between healthy human individuals. Study outcomes and limitations: It was observed that approximately 5% of naive CD4 clonotypes were shared across a few donors. Estimated richness was generally greater in naive than memory subsets.

At deep level, the assay was performed. Per sorted-subset replicate PCR, input was 150 to 250 ng DNA, representing 30,000 or so T cell genomes. Assay used: immunoSEQ multiplex PCR; TCRdb lists only in-frame clones, some missing. In the table there are around 690,000 clones, less than 95% of which are singletons. The genes are TRBV29-1 and TRBJ2-2; TRBD2 matches at 11 bases. Sequencing was carried out using memory CD8+ T cells from PBMCs. Regarding subset: CD45RO+ cells pooled with CCR7-negative TemRA cells. The TCR was taken from a man between 18 and 35 years old in good health. Some clones in this sample may be carry-over from other donors' samples. The CDR3 DNA sequence: TGCAGCGTTGGACTAGCGGGAACCACCGGGGAGCTGTTTTTT. Translation: CSVGLAGTTGELFF.